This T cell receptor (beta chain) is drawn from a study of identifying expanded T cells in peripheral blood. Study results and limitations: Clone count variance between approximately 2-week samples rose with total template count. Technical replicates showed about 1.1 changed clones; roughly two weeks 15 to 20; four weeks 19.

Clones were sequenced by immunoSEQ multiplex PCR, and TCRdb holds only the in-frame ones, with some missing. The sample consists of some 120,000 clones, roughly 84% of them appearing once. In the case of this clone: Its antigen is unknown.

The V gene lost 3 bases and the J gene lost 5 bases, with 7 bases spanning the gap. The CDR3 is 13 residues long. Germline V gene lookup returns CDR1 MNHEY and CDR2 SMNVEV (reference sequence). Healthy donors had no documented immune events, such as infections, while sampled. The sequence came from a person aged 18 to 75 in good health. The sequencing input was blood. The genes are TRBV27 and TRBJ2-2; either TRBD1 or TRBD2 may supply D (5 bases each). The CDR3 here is CASSFGGTGELFF. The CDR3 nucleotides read TGTGCCAGCAGTTTTGGGGGAACCGGGGAGCTGTTTTTT.